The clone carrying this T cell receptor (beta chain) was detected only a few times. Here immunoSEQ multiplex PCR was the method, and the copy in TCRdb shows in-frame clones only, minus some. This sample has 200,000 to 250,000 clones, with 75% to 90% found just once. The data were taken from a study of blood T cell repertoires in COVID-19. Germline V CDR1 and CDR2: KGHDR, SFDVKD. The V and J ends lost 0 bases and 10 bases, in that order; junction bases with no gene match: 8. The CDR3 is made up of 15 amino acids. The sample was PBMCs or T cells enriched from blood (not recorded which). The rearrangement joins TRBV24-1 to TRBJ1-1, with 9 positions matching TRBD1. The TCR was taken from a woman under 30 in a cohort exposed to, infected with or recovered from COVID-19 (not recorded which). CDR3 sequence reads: CATSDLGTGLGGAFF. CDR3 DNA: TGTGCCACCAGTGATTTGGGGACAGGGCTTGGAGGAGCTTTCTTT.